Listed below are T cell receptor beta chains from one sample, sequenced in a study of T cells after yellow fever vaccination. In TCRdb, the 5' RACE reads were re-called with MiXCR into one record per CDR3 protein. Counted here are 110,000 to 150,000 distinct CDR3 sequences, 6.6% occurring once; the ten biggest clones make up about 0.61%. Specimen: CD4+ T cells sorted from PBMCs, collected 10 days after the yellow fever booster vaccination. The receptors come from a man aged 30 to 39 who received the YFV17D yellow fever vaccine. CDR3s leave out the opening cysteine and the closing phenylalanine or tryptophan. The order of the fields is V gene, CDR3 protein.

TRBV18	ASSPRQDTEAF
TRBV12-3/TRBV12-4	ASSWTGAGELF
TRBV5-1	ASSQGLAGATDTQY
TRBV6-2/TRBV6-3	ASSSRVIGEQF
TRBV7-9	ASSPGSVQETQY
TRBV7-4	ASSLKKTSGSPDEQF
TRBV20-1	SARTSGAQETQY
TRBV7-2	ASSSSATSTDTQY
TRBV20-1	SASGLAGAWGTDTQY
TRBV28	ASSTRDRFLITDTQY
TRBV5-1	ASSFGSKAQETQY
TRBV7-2	ASSLWDAYYGYT
TRBV6-5	ASRGRPAYQPQH
TRBV7-9	ASSLEAGAGEQY
TRBV20-1	SAAHLGGQGVNTEAF
TRBV5-1	ASKRTGASVQT
TRBV7-2	ASSSRASRELF
TRBV5-6	ASSFARLKEKLF
TRBV7-3	ASSLIGSRERYNEQF
TRBV28	ASSTAPPNTEAF
TRBV20-1	SARGTSGSSHSYNEQF
TRBV28	ASSPGQPPYEQY
TRBV20-1	SAGLLGGETQY
TRBV7-8	ASSLRVAGGQGDTQY
TRBV4-3	ASSQLQTDTQY
TRBV9	ASSVSPGGLTDTQY
TRBV29-1	SVAPITNTGELF